This entry concerns a single T cell receptor beta chain. What it recognizes is unknown. Documented treatment: around 19 received Ad26.COV2.S at low or high dose, single or two shots; about 5 received placebo; per-sample allocation not given. Samples came from day 63 after the first vaccine or placebo injection. Measured with immunoSEQ multiplex PCR; TCRdb has only the in-frame clones, and not every one. The sample consists of fewer than 500,000 clones, 89% of them appearing once. The record originates from a study of Ad26.COV2.S vaccination and SARS-CoV-2 variants. For the study at large: Intramuscular Ad26.COV2.S at 5x10^10 or 1x10^11 viral particles. Study-level points and caveats: Those who received vaccine or placebo ended up with similar non-spike TCR breadth.

Germline V gives CDR1 MDHEN, CDR2 SYDVKM. Losses at the gene ends were 8 bases for V and 5 bases for J; bases not matched to a gene: 5. The CDR3 runs 13 residues. The TCR sequence derives from a person between 18 and 60 years old who received the Ad26.COV2.S COVID-19 vaccine or a placebo. The sample was peripheral blood, taken in a trial of Ad26.COV2.S vaccine versus placebo. The V call is TRBV28, the J call TRBJ2-5; 10 nucleotides match TRBD2. CDR3 nucleotide sequence: TGTGCCAGCCGACGGGGACTAGCGGAGACCCAGTACTTC. Its translation: CASRRGLAETQYF.